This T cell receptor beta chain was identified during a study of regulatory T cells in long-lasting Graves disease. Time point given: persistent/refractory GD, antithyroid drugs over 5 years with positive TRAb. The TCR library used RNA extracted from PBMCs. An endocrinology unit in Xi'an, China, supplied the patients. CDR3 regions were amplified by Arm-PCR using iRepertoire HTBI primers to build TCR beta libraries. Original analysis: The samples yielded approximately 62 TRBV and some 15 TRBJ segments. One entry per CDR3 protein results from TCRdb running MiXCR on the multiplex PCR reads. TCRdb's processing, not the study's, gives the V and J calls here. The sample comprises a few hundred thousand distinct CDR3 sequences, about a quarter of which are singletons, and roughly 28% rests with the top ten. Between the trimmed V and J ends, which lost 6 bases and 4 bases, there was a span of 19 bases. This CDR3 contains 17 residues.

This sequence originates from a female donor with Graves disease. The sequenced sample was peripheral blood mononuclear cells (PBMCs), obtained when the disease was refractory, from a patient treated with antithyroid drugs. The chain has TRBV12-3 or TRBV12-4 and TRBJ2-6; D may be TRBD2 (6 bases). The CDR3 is CASRRAGSSKGANVLTF. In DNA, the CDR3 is TGTGCCAGCAGACGCGCCGGGAGCTCGAAAGGGGCCAACGTCCTGACTTTC.